This paragraph reports one T cell receptor beta chain. Its antigen is unknown. The data stem from a study of OX40 agonist ivuxolimab in advanced cancers. General study points: At doses 0.1 to 3.0 mg/kg, CD4+ and CD8+ clones expanded.

Produced via immunoSEQ multiplex PCR; TCRdb's table is partial and in-frame only. The sample records 95,000 to 100,000 clones, about 86% being singletons. Germline V lookup: CDR1 SGHDT, CDR2 YYEEEE. The junction had 11 bases not matched to a gene; V was cut back by 4 bases and J by 7 bases. CDR3 length: 16 residues. Sequencing was performed on CD4+ or CD8+ T cells sorted from blood, taken in a trial of the OX40 agonist ivuxolimab. The V and J genes are TRBV5-6 and TRBJ2-2; the match to TRBD1 covers 9 bases. This clonotype was obtained from an adult with an advanced solid tumor such as melanoma, head and neck, liver or kidney cancer. The CDR3 loop is CASSLNRDRDVGELFF. Here the CDR3 DNA reads TGTGCCAGCAGCCTTAACCGGGACAGGGATGTCGGGGAGCTGTTTTTT.